Here is one T cell receptor beta chain with its context. The data were obtained in a study of blood T cell repertoires in COVID-19. Assay: immunoSEQ multiplex PCR; the TCRdb copy retains only in-frame clones and omits some. The sample shows hundreds of thousands of clones, 87% of them seen only once. The length of the CDR3 is 15 residues. Germline CDR1 SGHRS, CDR2 YFSETQ. Trimming cost V 4 bases and J 3 bases, with 16 bases left between them. The genes are TRBV5-1 and TRBJ1-2, with D tentatively TRBD1 (6 bases). The sequenced material came from PBMCs or T cells enriched from blood (not recorded which). This clonotype originated in a woman in her 30s who had recovered from COVID-19. This chain's CDR3 is CASSRYREDDYGYTF. CDR3 DNA: TGCGCCAGCAGCCGATACAGGGAAGATGACTATGGCTACACCTTC.